Reported below is one T cell receptor beta chain. The sample holds many counts of this clonotype. Its antigen is currently not known. Per-base qualities were not stored, and no clone one base away is much larger. This sample was taken from a study of T cells in Graves' hyperthyroidism and ophthalmopathy (dated by TCRdb to the late 2010s). Background on the whole study: Peripheral blood was sampled at the time of initial diagnosis, prior to any treatment. To identify TCR V-J signatures that set the groups apart, the researchers used a discovery cohort of 100 patients, made up of roughly 45 with Graves' ophthalmopathy and 57 with stable Graves' hyperthyroidism. The paper reports TCR Vbeta CDR3 sequencing of more than 120 peripheral blood samples: some 44 ophthalmopathy, approximately 74 hyperthyroidism and approximately 17 progressor patients. After sampling, hyperthyroidism patients received methimazole starting at 30 mg daily, and ophthalmopathy patients received high-dose intravenous methylprednisolone. Prospective prediction of ophthalmopathy was tested in an independent validation cohort of fewer than 20 hyperthyroidism patients and roughly 16 patients who later progressed to ophthalmopathy. The 100 discovery patients were randomly divided into training and test sets at a 7:3 ratio. The study also compared thyroid tissue and blood T-cell repertoires from more than 5 Graves' hyperthyroidism patients. Overall study results and their limits: In validation, the model predicted progression to ophthalmopathy a median of 6.5 months before onset, with roughly 71% sensitivity and about 72% specificity. Blood samples also contained most of the expanded thyroid clonotypes (frequency above 0.001), which suggests that blood repertoires may reflect thyroid immune responses. Ophthalmopathy was separated from stable hyperthyroidism by a 13 V-J signature model, with approximately 89% sensitivity and just over 81% specificity obtained in cross-validation and 80%/75% obtained in testing. Sample size was not statistically predetermined, and blinding of investigators to group allocation was not performed.

The TCR beta CDR3 regions were amplified from the RNA transcripts. A first-round RT-PCR of the TCR CDR3 used the HTBI primer set with the Qiagen OneStep RT-PCR kit. Libraries were constructed in a second round of multiplex PCR, after which size selection and purification were performed. The libraries were sequenced on an Illumina HiSeq2000 using paired-end 100 bp reads. As for the original processing: SOAPnuke was used to process the raw data, removing reads that contained adapters or uncalled bases, had a mean Phred below 15, or lacked an exact match to the constant primer or identifier. High-quality paired reads were merged using COPE v1.2.5, and each unique nucleotide sequence was defined as a clonotype. MiTCR v1.1 was used to align clonotypes to the IMGT TRBV, TRBD and TRBJ reference segments. Only V-J combinations with frequency above 0.0001, covering approximately 99% of repertoires, were analysed. A TCS score was defined as the ratio of F50 (clonal expansion) to E x V (chaos), with BLOSUM62-based TCRdist applied between CDR3 peptides within each V-J. Welch's t-statistics and random forest reduced 450 to 600 V-J features to 10 to 15, which were used in a naive Bayes classifier (R e1071). Using fastp at Q25 and MiXCR, TCRdb reprocessed the public reads and kept productive beta chains. For every CDR3 protein sequence, its rows merge into one entry that carries the most common genes and DNA. TCRdb's processing, not the authors' own work, is the source of the V and J calls. The table for this sample lists around 700,000 distinct CDR3 sequences; 18% of them were counted only once. The top ten clones comprise 16% of the sample.

Hyperthyroidism patients were newly diagnosed, had a disease duration of under 2 months, and were aged 18 to 65 years. Any patient with an uncontrolled infection, another autoimmune disease, pregnancy or lactation was excluded. Diagnoses were based on clinical symptoms, serum thyroxine and TRAb, thyroid ultrasound and orbital computed tomography. For progressor patients, blood was drawn at the first diagnosis of hyperthyroidism, before any ophthalmopathy symptoms had appeared. PBMCs were isolated from 7.5 to 10 ml of fresh peripheral blood by Ficoll-Paque density gradient centrifugation. Progressor patients were first diagnosed with Graves' hyperthyroidism and then developed ophthalmopathy during follow-up. Trizol reagent was used to extract total RNA, and RNA quality was then checked on an Agilent 2100 Bioanalyzer. The clonotype originates from a woman between 45 and 60 years old with Graves' hyperthyroidism that later progressed to Graves' ophthalmopathy. The sequenced sample was blood.

The CDR3 has the sequence CATSDGEGRGSLGTDTQYF. The sequenced DNA: TGTGCCACCAGTGATGGTGAAGGCCGAGGGTCCCTGGGTACAGATACGCAGTATTTT. Here the chain combines TRBV24-1 and TRBJ2-3, and possibly TRBD2, on 5 matching bases. CDR1 KGHDR and CDR2 SFDVKD are derived from the germline V gene. V gives up 3 bases and J gives up 3 bases, and the segment between their germline ends measures 24 bases. There are 19 amino acids in the CDR3, from cysteine to phenylalanine inclusive. Only the CDR3 portion is preserved as DNA: 57 bases, with reading frame beginning at the first base.